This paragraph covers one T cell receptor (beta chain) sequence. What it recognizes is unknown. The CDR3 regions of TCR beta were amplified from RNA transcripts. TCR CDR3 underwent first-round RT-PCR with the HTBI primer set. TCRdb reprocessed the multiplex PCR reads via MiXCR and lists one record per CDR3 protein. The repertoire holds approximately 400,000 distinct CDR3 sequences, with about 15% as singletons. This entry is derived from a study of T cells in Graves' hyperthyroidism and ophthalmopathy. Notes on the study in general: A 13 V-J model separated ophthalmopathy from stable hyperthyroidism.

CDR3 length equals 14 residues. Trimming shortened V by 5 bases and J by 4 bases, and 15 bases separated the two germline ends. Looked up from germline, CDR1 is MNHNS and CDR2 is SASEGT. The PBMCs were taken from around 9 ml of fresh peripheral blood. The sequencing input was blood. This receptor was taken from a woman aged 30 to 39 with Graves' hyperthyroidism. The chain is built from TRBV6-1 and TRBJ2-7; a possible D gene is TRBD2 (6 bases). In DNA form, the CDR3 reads TGTGCCAGCAGTCTCCGGGACGGGGGATACGAGCAGTACTTC. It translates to CASSLRDGGYEQYF.